This record looks at one TCR beta chain sequence and its context. The clone's antigen remains unknown. Base qualities are not at hand, and no much larger clone is one base apart. The data originate from a study of graft-versus-host responses after intestinal transplantation (dated by TCRdb to 2020 to 2023). Regarding the complete study: Recipients received multivisceral, liver-intestinal, or isolated intestinal transplants. Anti-thymocyte globulin induction was given to all recipients, followed by maintenance tacrolimus and steroids for about 3 years. After intestinal transplantation, graft-versus-host and host-versus-graft alloreactive T cell clones in the graft, circulation and bone marrow were tracked using bulk TCR-beta CDR3 sequencing. To identify alloreactive clones, pre-transplant mixed lymphocyte reaction products were sequenced and then compared with unstimulated pre-transplant donor and recipient T cells. The cohort enrolled 20 to 30 intestinal transplant recipients, one of whom was a retransplant, and 3 patients without pretransplant specimens were excluded. Donor T cell macrochimerism was defined as a peak of at least 4% donor T cells among recipient peripheral blood mononuclear cells. Samples from a few later patients were sequenced in-house on an Illumina MiSeq with MiXCR processing rather than by the commercial service. The research as a whole found: Peak levels of circulating GvH clones were associated with declines in HvG clones early after transplant. In the allografts of patients with donor T cell macrochimerism, GvH to HvG T cell clonal ratios were high. GvH clones turned up in recipient bone marrow, with some appearing earlier in ileal mucosa or blood, a pattern consistent with an intestinal mucosal origin. The relatively low number and heterogeneity of intestinal transplant patients limited the conclusions.

The germline V gene provides CDR1 SGHRS and CDR2 YFSETQ. V and J lose 2 bases and 3 bases, and a span of 12 bases separates them. The CDR3, cysteine through phenylalanine, is 14 amino acids long. Only the CDR3 part of the read is kept: 42 bases, read in frame from the first base. The receptor library was made with the immunoSEQ multiplex PCR assay. For most patients, genomic DNA was isolated using the Qiagen DNeasy Blood and Tissue Kit and was shipped frozen to Adaptive Biotechnologies for TCR sequencing. For most patients, high-throughput TCR-beta CDR3 sequencing of genomic DNA was performed by Adaptive Biotechnologies. The source study handled its data this way. TCR sequencing data were retrieved from Adaptive's ImmunoSEQ software for around 20 patients, whereas three other patients were processed with MiXCR and VDJtools. CD4 versus CD8 sorting errors were corrected by removing sequences found in both subsets at a frequency ratio below 5:1. Because the origin of CDR3 nucleotide sequences shared between donor and recipient could not be assigned, those sequences were removed. To be classed as alloreactive, a clone needed at least 2-fold expansion over unstimulated cells and a minimum CFSE-low frequency of 0.002% (template counts) or 0.001% (read counts). Clones detected in sequenced pre-transplant spleen, lymph node, or MLR CFSE-low populations of the donor or recipient were defined as mappable. The cumulative frequency of alloreactive clones was calculated as a percentage of all sequences, weighted by copy number. TCRdb holds this immuneACCESS table with in-frame rearrangements only. Some clones are missing; in checked studies, unresolved V genes explain under half, and the rest has no known cause. V, J and clone size are taken as reported in that table, and D and trimming were inferred from the DNA itself. Within this sample are about 93,000 clones, with 90% to 95% of them counted one time only. About 0.5% of the sample lies in the top ten.

The sample's time point, from its label and the paper: cells obtained before transplantation from donor or recipient. CD3+CD4+ and CD3+CD8+ populations were FACS-sorted from unstimulated pre-transplant donor and recipient cells taken from spleen or lymph nodes. The source material was unstimulated CD8+ T cells sorted from spleen or lymph node cells, sampled before intestinal transplant. The origin of this receptor is a human donor who received an intestinal transplant. The chain uses TRBV5-1 and TRBJ2-7, with no reliable assignment of the D segment. The nucleotide sequence is given as TGCGCCAGCAGCTTCGACGGAGCCGACTACGAGCAGTACTTC. Its translation is CASSFDGADYEQYF.